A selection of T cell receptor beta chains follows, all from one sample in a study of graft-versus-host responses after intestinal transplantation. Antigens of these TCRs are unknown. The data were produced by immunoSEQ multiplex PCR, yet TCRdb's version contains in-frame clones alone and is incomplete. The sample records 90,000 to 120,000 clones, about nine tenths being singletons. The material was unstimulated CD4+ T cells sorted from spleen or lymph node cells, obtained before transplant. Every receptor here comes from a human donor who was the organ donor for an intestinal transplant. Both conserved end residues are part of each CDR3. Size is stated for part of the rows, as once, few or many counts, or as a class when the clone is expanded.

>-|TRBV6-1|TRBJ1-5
CASSLPRTDNQPQHF
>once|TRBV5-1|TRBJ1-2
CASSSRPVLHHVYGYTF
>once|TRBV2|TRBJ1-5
CASTVRPGNQPQHF
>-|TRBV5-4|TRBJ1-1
CASSSTRDREDTEAFF
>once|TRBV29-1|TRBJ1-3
CSVDRVSGNTIYF
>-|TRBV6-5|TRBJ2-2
CASSYYQGTGELFF
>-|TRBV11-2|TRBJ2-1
CASSLDRYEQFF
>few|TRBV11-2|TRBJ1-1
CASSLQNTEAFF
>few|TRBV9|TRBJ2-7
CASSVTSGSYEQYF
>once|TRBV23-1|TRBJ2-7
CASSRHRVTNEQYF
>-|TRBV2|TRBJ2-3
CASSVTGGTDTQYF
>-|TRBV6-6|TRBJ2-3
CASWLAPHHTQYF
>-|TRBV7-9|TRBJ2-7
CASSRAGQATRQYF